This TCR beta chain stems from a study of T cells in Graves' hyperthyroidism and ophthalmopathy. General study points: Blood also contained most expanded thyroid clonotypes above 0.001. By a 13 V-J model, ophthalmopathy was set apart from stable hyperthyroidism.

Germline CDR1 and CDR2: SQVTM and ANQGSEA. This CDR3 region has 13 residues. The trim removed 7 bases at V and 5 bases at J, leaving 5 bases unmatched. This clonotype was seen just once. The antigen is not known. Amplified regions were TCR beta CDR3 sequences from RNA transcripts. When the TCR CDR3 underwent first-round RT-PCR, the HTBI primer set was used. TCRdb fed the multiplex PCR reads into MiXCR, producing one record per CDR3 protein. The sample has about 540,000 distinct CDR3 sequences; around 45% are singletons. The sequencing input was peripheral blood or thyroid tissue (not recorded which). This receptor was taken from a woman in her late teens or twenties with Graves' hyperthyroidism. This rearrangement joins TRBV29-1 to TRBJ2-5; TRBD2 aligns across 12 bases. The CDR3 loop is CSARLAGAETQYF. CDR3 coding DNA: TGCAGCGCTAGACTAGCGGGAGCCGAGACCCAGTACTTC.